This passage covers 17 T cell receptor beta chains from one sample sequenced in a study of molecular identifiers for immune sequencing clone quantification. TCRdb independently ran MiXCR on the PCR reads; one entry per CDR3 protein. The sample includes about 98,000 distinct CDR3 sequences, 30% to 35% seen only once; the top ten take about a tenth. Sequencing was done on a sample of naive CD8+ T cells from blood, with Jurkat cell RNA spiked in. Subset: FACS-sorted CD8+CD4-CCR7+CD45RA+ naive T cells. These receptors were taken from a human donor in good health. Some libraries in this study had Jurkat cell RNA spiked in.

The rearrangement links TRBV6-1 to TRBJ2-7; D not resolved. This CDR3 is 12 amino acids long. Trimming pared 9 bases from V and 3 bases from J, leaving 12 bases between. Looked up from germline, CDR1 is MNHNS and CDR2 is SASEGT. The CDR3 protein is CARRDQRYEQYF. The CDR3 region has the DNA TGTGCCAGAAGAGACCAACGCTACGAGCAGTACTTC.

A word on this clonotype: A single base separates this from a much larger clone, so it may be a read error. The chain recombines TRBV5-1 with TRBJ1-5; D is possibly TRBD1 (5 bases). This CDR3 has 15 amino acids. Germline loops: CDR1 SGHRS, CDR2 YFSETQ. DNA for the CDR3: TGCGCCAGCAGCTGGGAGGGGTTGGGCAATCAGCCCCGGCATTTT. Protein product: CASSWEGLGNQPRHF.

About this clonotype itself: A much larger clone differs from this one at a single base, so this may be a read error. This chain joins TRBV6-6 and TRBJ2-5, with D possibly being TRBD2 (6 bases). Germline loops: CDR1 MNHNY, CDR2 SVGAGI (reference sequence). The CDR3 is 15 amino acids. In DNA form, the CDR3 reads TGTGCCAGCGGTTACTGGCCGGGAGTAGGAGAGACCCAGTACTTC. As protein: CASGYWPGVGETQYF.

A word on this clonotype: An end of the junction does not agree with germline; a read error may underlie this. The chain employs TRBV5-3 and TRBJ2-7; 12 nucleotides match TRBD2. TRBV5-3 has ORF status, its function being uncertain. The CDR3 covers 15 residues. CDR3 loop: CASSLPLAGGYEQYF. CDR3 sequence (DNA): TGTGCCAGCAGCTTGCCACTAGCGGGGGGATACGAGCAGTACTTC.

V usage is TRBV7-9 and J usage is TRBJ2-1, with D perhaps TRBD1 (5 bases). Trimming left V 6 bases short and J 9 bases short, with 12 bases between. The germline CDR1 and CDR2 sequences are SEHNR and FQNEAQ (reference sequence). This CDR3 spans 12 amino acids. The CDR3 reads CASRPLDIEQFF. CDR3 nucleotide sequence: TGTGCCAGCAGACCCTTGGACATTGAGCAGTTCTTC.

This clonotype has ten or more counts. This sequence joins TRBV7-9 and TRBJ2-4, with D unresolved. V was cut by 1 base and J by 0 bases, with 7 bases left in between. This CDR3 comprises 15 residues. Germline values: CDR1 SEHNR, CDR2 FQNEAQ (reference sequence). In nucleotides, the CDR3 is TGTGCCAGCAGCTTAGGGTTACTAGCCAAAAACATTCAGTACTTC. Translation gives CASSLGLLAKNIQYF.

This clonotype was observed a handful of times. The chain joins TRBV12-3 or TRBV12-4 to TRBJ2-4; the D gene is possibly TRBD2 (5 bases). V was clipped by 3 bases and J by 6 bases, with 9 bases between them. The CDR3 totals 13 residues. The CDR3 region is CASSLLGGNIQYF. The CDR3 coding sequence is TGTGCCAGCAGTTTGCTAGGAGGAAACATTCAGTACTTC.

In nucleotides, the CDR3 is TGCAGCGAGGATGGCTACACCTTC. The encoded protein is CSEDGYTF. This sequence joins TRBV29-1 and TRBJ1-2; D remains ambiguous. Deletions cut 7 bases from V and 6 bases from J, with 3 bases between. Germline V CDR1 and CDR2: SQVTM, ANQGSEA. The CDR3 consists of 8 residues.

The gene calls are TRBV27 and TRBJ2-4, with TRBD2 identical over 7 bases. The CDR3 runs to 14 residues. V lost 5 bases and J lost 8; bases outside the gene matches: 9. CDR1 is MNHEY, CDR2 SMNVEV, per germline (reference sequence). The CDR3 coding sequence is TGTGCCAGCAGTCCTAGCGGACCGTATGACATTCAGTACTTC. It is translated as CASSPSGPYDIQYF.

The V and J genes are TRBV12-5 and TRBJ1-1; possibly TRBD1 for D (5 bases). The CDR3 runs 13 residues. Trimming stripped 2 bases from V and 7 bases from J, with 11 bases between. Per germline, CDR1 LGHNT and CDR2 FRNRAP. CDR3 coding DNA: TGTGCTAGTGGTTTGTCAACCGACAGTGAAGCTTTCTTT. Its protein product is CASGLSTDSEAFF. The whole variable domain, remainder taken from reference TRBV12-5 and TRBJ1-1, is DARVTQTPRHKVTEMGQEVTMRCQPILGHNTVFWYRQTMMQGLELLAYFRNRAPLDDSGMPKDRFSAEMPDATLATLKIQPSEPRDSAVYFCASGLSTDSEAFFGQGTRLTVV.

This clonotype was counted only a few times. The V gene is TRBV9, the J gene TRBJ2-3; D may be TRBD1 or TRBD2 (5 bases each). CDR1 SGDLS and CDR2 YYNGEE come from the germline V gene. Trimming removed 8 bases at V and 5 bases at J, with 18 bases between. This CDR3 is built from 14 residues. The CDR3 coding sequence is TGTGCCAGGGATGGCAGGGACCCACGAGATACGCAGTATTTT. It codes for CARDGRDPRDTQYF.

This clonotype was counted ten times or more. The genes are TRBV28 and TRBJ2-3; D is ambiguous. V lost 6 bases and J lost 8, with 15 bases in between. The CDR3 loop spans 13 amino acids. The germline CDR1 and CDR2 sequences are MDHEN and SYDVKM. CDR3 sequence: CASSPGSYGTQYF. CDR3 DNA sequence: TGTGCCAGCAGCCCGGGTTCGTATGGTACGCAGTATTTT.

Comments on this clonotype: This clone may be a read error of a much larger clone one base away. The gene calls are TRBV4-3 and TRBJ1-1; D remains unclear. The CDR3 is made up of 15 amino acids. Germline loops: CDR1 LGHNA, CDR2 YSLEER. CDR3 amino acids: CASSQDLQVNPEAFF. For the CDR3, the DNA is TGCGCCAGCAGCCAAGATCTGCAGGTGAACCCTGAAGCTTTCTTT.

This clonotype was detected only a few times. This chain links TRBV7-8 with TRBJ1-4; TRBD1 might be the D (6 bases). The CDR3 is 15 residues long. V lost 2 bases to trimming and J lost 7 bases, with 14 bases between them. In germline, CDR1 is SGHVS, CDR2 FQNEAQ. Here the CDR3 reads CASSLIGGDVEKLFF. The DNA for the CDR3 is TGTGCCAGCAGCTTAATTGGGGGCGACGTTGAAAAACTGTTTTTT.

The table lists this clonotype with a few counts. The chain is built from TRBV5-1 and TRBJ2-2; D tentatively fits TRBD1 or TRBD2 (5 bases each). The CDR3 contains 13 residues. CDR1 SGHRS and CDR2 YFSETQ come from the germline V gene. V lost 6 bases, J lost 4 bases, and 10 bases lay in between. The CDR3, as DNA: TGCGCCAGCACCCCGGGGCGCACCGGGGAGCTGTTTTTT. It encodes CASTPGRTGELFF.

The V gene is TRBV14, the J gene TRBJ1-4; D unresolved. CDR1 is SGHDN and CDR2 is FVKESK in the germline V gene. There are 14 residues in the CDR3. V shed 8 bases and J shed 10 bases, with 20 bases lying between them. CDR3 loop: CASCLALEGPKLFF. The CDR3 coding sequence is TGTGCCAGCTGCTTGGCTCTCGAGGGTCCAAAACTGTTTTTT. Full variable domain (remainder filled in from reference TRBV14 and TRBJ1-4): EAGVTQFPSHSVIEKGQTVTLRCDPISGHDNLYWYRRVMGKEIKFLLHFVKESKQDESGMPNNRFLAERTGGTYSTLKVQPAELEDSGVYFCASCLALEGPKLFFGSGTQLSVL.

This clonotype was counted between two and nine times. The rearrangement joins TRBV9 to TRBJ1-5; TRBD1 is a possible D gene (6 bases). From germline, CDR1 is SGDLS and CDR2 YYNGEE. This CDR3 region has 14 residues. Trimming pared 0 bases from V and 5 bases from J, leaving 9 bases between. This CDR3 is CASSVGDIYQPQHF. CDR3 sequence (DNA): TGTGCCAGCAGCGTAGGGGACATTTATCAGCCCCAGCATTTT.